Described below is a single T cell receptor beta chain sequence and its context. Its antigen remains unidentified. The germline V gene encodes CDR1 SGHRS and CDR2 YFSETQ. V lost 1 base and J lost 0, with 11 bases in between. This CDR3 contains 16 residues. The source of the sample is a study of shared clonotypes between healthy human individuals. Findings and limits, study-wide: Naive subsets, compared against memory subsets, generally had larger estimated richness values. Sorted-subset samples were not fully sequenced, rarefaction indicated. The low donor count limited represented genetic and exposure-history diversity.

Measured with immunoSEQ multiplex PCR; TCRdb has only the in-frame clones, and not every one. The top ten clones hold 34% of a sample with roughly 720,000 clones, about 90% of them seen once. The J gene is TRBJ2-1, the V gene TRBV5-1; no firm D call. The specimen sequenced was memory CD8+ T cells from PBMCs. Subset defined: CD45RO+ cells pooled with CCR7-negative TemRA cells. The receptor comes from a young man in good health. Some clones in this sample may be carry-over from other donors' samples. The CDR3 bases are TGCGCCAGCAGCTTGTCGTTCCGTATCTCCTACAATGAGCAGTTCTTC. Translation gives CASSLSFRISYNEQFF.